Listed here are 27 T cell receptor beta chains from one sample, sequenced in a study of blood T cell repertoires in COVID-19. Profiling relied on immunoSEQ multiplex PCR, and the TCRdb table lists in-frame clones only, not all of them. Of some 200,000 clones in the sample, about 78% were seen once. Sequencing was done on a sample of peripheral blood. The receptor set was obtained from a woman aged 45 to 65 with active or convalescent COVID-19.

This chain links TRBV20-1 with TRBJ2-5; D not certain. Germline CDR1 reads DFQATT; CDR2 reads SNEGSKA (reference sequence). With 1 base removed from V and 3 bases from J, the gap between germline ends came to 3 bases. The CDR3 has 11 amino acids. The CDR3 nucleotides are TGCAGTGCTAGAGCCGAAGAGACCCAGTACTTC. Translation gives CSARAEETQYF.

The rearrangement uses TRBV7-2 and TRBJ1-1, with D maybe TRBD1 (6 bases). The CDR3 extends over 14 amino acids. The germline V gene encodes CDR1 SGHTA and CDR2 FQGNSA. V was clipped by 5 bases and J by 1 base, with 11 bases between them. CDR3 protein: CASSGGHGNTEAFF. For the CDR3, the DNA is TGTGCCAGCAGCGGGGGACACGGGAACACTGAAGCTTTCTTT.

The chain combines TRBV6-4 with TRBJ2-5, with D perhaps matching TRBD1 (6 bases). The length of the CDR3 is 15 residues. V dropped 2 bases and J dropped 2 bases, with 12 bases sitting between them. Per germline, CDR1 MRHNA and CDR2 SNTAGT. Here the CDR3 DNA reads TGTGCCAGCAGTGACCAGGGACAACCTCAAGAGACCCAGTACTTC. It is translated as CASSDQGQPQETQYF.

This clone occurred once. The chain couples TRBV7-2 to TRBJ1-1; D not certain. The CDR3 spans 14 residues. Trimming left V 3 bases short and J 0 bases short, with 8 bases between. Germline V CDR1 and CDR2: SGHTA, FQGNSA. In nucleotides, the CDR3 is TGTGCCAGCAGCTTCGGGATGTTGAACACTGAAGCTTTCTTT. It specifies CASSFGMLNTEAFF.

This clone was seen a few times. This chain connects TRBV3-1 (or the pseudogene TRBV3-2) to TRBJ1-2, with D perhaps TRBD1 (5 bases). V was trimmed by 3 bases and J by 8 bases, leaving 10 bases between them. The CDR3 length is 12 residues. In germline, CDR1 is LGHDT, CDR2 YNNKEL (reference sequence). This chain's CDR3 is CASSQGLLGYTF. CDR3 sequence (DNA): TGTGCCAGCAGCCAGGGGCTTCTGGGCTACACCTTC.

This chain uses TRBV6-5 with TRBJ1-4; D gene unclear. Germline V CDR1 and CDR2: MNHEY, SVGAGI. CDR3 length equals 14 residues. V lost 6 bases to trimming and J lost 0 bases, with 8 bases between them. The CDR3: CASSLVATNEKLFF. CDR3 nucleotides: TGTGCCAGCAGCTTAGTTGCAACTAATGAAAAACTGTTTTTT.

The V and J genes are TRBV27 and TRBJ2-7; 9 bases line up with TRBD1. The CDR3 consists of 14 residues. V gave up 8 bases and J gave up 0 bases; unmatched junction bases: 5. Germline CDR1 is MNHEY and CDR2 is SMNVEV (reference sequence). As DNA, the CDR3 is TGTGCCAGCCGGGACAGGGTGAGCTCCTACGAGCAGTACTTC. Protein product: CASRDRVSSYEQYF.

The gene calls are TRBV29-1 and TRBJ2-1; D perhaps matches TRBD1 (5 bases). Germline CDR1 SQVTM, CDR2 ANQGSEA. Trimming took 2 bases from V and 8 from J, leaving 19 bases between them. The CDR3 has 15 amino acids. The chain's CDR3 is CSVEFPGRARDEQFF. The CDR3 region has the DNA TGCAGCGTTGAATTCCCGGGCAGGGCAAGAGATGAGCAGTTCTTC.

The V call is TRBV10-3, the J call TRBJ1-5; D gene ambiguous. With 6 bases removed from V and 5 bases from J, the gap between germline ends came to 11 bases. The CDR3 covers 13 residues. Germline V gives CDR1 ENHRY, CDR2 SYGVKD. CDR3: CAISGPGDQPQHF. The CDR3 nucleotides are TGTGCCATCAGCGGACCGGGAGATCAGCCCCAGCATTTT.

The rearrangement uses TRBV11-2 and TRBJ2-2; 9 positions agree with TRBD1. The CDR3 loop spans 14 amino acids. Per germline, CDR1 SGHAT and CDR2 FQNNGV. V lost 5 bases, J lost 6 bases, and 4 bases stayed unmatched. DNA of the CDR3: TGTGCCAGCAGCACCGGGACAGGGTCCGGGGAGCTGTTTTTT. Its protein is CASSTGTGSGELFF.

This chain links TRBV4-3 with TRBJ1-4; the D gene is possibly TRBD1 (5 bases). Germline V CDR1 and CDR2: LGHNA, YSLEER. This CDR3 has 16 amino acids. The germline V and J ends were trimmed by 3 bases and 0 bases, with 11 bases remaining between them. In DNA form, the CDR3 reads TGCGCCAGCAGCCAGAAGTGGGGCGCAACTAATGAAAAACTGTTTTTT. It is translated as CASSQKWGATNEKLFF.

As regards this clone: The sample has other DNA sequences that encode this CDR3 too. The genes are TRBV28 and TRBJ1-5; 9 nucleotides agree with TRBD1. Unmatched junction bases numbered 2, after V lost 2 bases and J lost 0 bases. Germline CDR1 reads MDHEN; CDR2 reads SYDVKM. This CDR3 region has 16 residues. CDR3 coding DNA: TGTGCCAGCAGTTTAGGGGGACAGGGTAGCAATCAGCCCCAGCATTTT. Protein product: CASSLGGQGSNQPQHF.

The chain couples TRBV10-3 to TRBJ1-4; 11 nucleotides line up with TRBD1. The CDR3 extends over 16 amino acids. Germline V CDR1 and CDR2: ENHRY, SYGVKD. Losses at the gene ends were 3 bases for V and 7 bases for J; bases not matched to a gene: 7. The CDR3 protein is CAISETPGQGVEKLFF. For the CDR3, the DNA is TGTGCCATCAGTGAAACACCGGGACAGGGGGTTGAAAAACTGTTTTTT.

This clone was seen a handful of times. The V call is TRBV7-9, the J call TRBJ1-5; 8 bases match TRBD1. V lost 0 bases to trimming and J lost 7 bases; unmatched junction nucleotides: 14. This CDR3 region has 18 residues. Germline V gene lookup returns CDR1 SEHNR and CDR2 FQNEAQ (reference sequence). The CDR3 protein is CASSLAAWVRGQGQPQHF. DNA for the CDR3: TGTGCCAGCAGCTTAGCAGCCTGGGTCAGGGGGCAGGGACAGCCCCAGCATTTT.

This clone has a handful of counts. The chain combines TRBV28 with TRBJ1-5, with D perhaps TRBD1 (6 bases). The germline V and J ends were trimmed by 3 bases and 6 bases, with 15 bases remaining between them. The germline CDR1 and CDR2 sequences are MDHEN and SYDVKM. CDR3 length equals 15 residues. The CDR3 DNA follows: TGTGCCAGCAGTTTGGGGTTCCAACAGGGTCAGCCCCAGCATTTT. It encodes CASSLGFQQGQPQHF.

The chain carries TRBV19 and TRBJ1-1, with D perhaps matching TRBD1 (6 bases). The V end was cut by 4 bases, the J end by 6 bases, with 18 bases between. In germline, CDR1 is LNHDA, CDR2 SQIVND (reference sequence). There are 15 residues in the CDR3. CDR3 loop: CASSREGTRTAEAFF. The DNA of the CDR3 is TGTGCCAGTAGTAGGGAGGGGACACGCACAGCTGAAGCTTTCTTT. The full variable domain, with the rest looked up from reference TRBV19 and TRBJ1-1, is DGGITQSPKYLFRKEGQNVTLSCEQNLNHDAMYWYRQDPGQGLRLIYYSQIVNDFQKGDIAEGYSVSREKKESFPLTVTSAQKNPTAFYLCASSREGTRTAEAFFGQGTRLTVV.

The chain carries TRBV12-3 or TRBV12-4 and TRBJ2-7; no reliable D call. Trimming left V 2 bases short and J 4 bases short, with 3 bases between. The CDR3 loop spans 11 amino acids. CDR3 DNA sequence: TGTGCCAGCAGTTTACAGTACGAGCAGTACTTC. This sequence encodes CASSLQYEQYF.

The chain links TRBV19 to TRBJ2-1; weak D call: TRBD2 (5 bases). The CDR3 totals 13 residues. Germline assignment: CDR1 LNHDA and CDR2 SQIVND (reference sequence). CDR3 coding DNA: TGTGCTGCTGGGAGCAGCTCCTACAATGAGCAGTTCTTC. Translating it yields CAAGSSSYNEQFF.

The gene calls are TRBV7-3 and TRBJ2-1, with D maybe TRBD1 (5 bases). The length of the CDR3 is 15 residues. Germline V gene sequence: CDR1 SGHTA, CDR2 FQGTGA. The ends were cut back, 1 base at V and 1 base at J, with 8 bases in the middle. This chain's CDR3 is CASSLNSGSYNEQFF. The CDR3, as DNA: TGTGCCAGCAGCTTAAACTCAGGGTCCTACAATGAGCAGTTCTTC.

The CDR3 region has the DNA TGTGCCAGCAGCCGCCGGGGGGCCGACGAGACCCAGTACTTC. Translated, it gives CASSRRGADETQYF. The chain employs TRBV14 and TRBJ2-5, with D perhaps TRBD2 (7 bases). The CDR3 contains 14 residues. Germline lookup yields CDR1 SGHDN and CDR2 FVKESK. V lost 4 bases, J lost 5 bases, and 14 bases lay in between.

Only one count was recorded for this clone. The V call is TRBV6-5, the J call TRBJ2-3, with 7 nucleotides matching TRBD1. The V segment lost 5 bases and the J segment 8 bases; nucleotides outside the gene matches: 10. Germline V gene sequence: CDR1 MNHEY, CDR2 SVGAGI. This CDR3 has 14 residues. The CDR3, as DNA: TGTGCCAGCAGTCCCGACAGGGAGAGGCTTACGCAGTATTTT. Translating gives CASSPDRERLTQYF.

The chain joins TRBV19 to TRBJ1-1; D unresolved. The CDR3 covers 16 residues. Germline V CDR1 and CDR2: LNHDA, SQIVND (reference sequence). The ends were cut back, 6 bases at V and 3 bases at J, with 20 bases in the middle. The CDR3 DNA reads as TGTGCCAGTAGACCTGGGCGGGGTACCCAGGACACTGAAGCTTTCTTT. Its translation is CASRPGRGTQDTEAFF.

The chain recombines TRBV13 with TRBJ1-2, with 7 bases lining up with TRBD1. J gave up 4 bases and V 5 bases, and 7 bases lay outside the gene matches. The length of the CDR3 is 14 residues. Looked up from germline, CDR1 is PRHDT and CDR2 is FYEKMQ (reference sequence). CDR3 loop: CASSAGQEAYGYTF. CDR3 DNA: TGTGCCAGCAGCGCAGGACAGGAGGCCTATGGCTACACCTTC.

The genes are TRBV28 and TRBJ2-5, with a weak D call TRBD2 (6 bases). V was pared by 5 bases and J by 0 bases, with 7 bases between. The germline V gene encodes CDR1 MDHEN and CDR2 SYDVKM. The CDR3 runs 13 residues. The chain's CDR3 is CASSSGYQETQYF. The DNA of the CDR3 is TGTGCCAGCAGTAGCGGGTACCAAGAGACCCAGTACTTC.

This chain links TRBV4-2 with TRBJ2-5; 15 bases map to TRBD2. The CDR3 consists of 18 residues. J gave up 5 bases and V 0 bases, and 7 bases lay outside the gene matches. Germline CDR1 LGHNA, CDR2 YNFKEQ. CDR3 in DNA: TGTGCCAGCAGCCAAGATCGGACTAGCGGGAGGGCCAGGGAGACCCAGTACTTC. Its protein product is CASSQDRTSGRARETQYF.

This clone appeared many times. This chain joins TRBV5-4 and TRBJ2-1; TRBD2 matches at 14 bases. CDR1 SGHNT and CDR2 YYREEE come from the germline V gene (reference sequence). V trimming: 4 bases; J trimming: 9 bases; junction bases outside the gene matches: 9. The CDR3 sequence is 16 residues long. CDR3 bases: TGTGCCAGCAGCCCGGGACTAGCGGGAGTAAGCGGTGAGCAGTTCTTC. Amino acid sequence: CASSPGLAGVSGEQFF.

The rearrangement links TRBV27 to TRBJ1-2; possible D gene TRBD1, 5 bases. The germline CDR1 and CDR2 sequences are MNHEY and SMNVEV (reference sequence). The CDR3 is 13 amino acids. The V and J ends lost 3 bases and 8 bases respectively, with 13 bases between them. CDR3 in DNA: TGTGCCAGCAGTTTCAGGGCAGGGCAGGGCTACACCTTC. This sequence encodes CASSFRAGQGYTF.